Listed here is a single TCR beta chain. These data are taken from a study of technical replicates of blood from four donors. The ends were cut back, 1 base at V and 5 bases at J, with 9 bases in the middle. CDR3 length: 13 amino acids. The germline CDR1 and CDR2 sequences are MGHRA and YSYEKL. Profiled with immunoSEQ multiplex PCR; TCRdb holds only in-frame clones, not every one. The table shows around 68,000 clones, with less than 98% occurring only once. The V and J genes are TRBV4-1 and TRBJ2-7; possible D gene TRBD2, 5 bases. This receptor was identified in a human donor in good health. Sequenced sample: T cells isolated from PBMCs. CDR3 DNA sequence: TGCGCCAGCAGCCAAGGAGGGTTCAACGAGCAGTACTTC. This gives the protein CASSQGGFNEQYF.